The 31 T cell receptor beta chains given below trace back to one sample, sequenced in a study of blood T cell repertoires in COVID-19. Profiling relied on immunoSEQ multiplex PCR, and the TCRdb table lists in-frame clones only, not all of them. The sample lists more than 250,000 clones, nearly 85% occurring once. The specimen was peripheral blood. These receptors were collected from a human donor in a cohort sampled during active COVID-19.

This clone was seen a single time. The chain couples TRBV28 to TRBJ2-7; 7 positions match TRBD1. Germline values: CDR1 MDHEN, CDR2 SYDVKM. Unmatched junction bases numbered 4, after V lost 6 bases and J lost 2 bases. The CDR3 consists of 13 residues. CDR3 nucleotide sequence: TGTGCCAGCAGCCCGACAGGGACCTACGAGCAGTACTTC. Its translation: CASSPTGTYEQYF.

The V gene is TRBV6-2 or TRBV6-3, the J gene TRBJ1-2; D gene unclear. The V and J ends lost 2 bases and 4 bases respectively, with 14 bases between them. Germline lookup yields CDR1 MNHEY and CDR2 SVGEGT. The CDR3 totals 15 residues. The CDR3 sequence: CASSYGPDGVYGYTF. The CDR3 DNA reads TGTGCCAGCAGTTACGGTCCCGACGGGGTCTATGGCTACACCTTC.

Points on this clone: This specimen includes other DNA sequences encoding the same CDR3. The chain combines TRBV11-2 with TRBJ2-1; D is uncertain. CDR1 is SGHAT and CDR2 is FQNNGV in the germline V gene. CDR3 length: 12 amino acids. V lost 6 bases, J lost 5 bases, and 8 bases lay in between. The DNA of the CDR3 is TGTGCCAGCAGTTTAAATAACAATGAGCAGTTCTTC. Its translation: CASSLNNNEQFF.

This chain's CDR3 is CASSLSGTSYNEQFF. The CDR3 bases are TGTGCCAGCAGCTTAAGCGGCACCTCCTACAATGAGCAGTTCTTC. The rearrangement uses TRBV7-2 and TRBJ2-1; a possible D gene is TRBD2 (5 bases). The V and J ends lost 2 bases and 0 bases respectively, with 8 bases between them. The germline V gene encodes CDR1 SGHTA and CDR2 FQGNSA. CDR3 length: 15 residues.

This clone was found once. CDR3 protein: CASSVGTEGNTIYF. The CDR3, as DNA: TGCGCCAGCAGCGTAGGGACAGAAGGGAACACCATATATTTT. This chain joins TRBV5-1 and TRBJ1-3, with 7 positions matching TRBD1. The V gene's germline CDR1 is SGHRS and CDR2 YFSETQ. The CDR3 runs to 14 residues. The V and J ends lost 4 bases and 7 bases, in that order; junction bases with no gene match: 8.

CDR3 protein: CASSYLTGGYQPQHF. DNA of the CDR3: TGTGCCAGCAGTTACCTGACAGGGGGCTATCAGCCCCAGCATTTT. The chain uses TRBV6-2 or TRBV6-3 and TRBJ1-5; TRBD1 matches at 10 bases. Germline assignment: CDR1 MNHEY and CDR2 SVGEGT. The CDR3 extends over 15 amino acids. With 2 bases clipped from V and 5 bases from J, the junction kept 3 bases outside the gene matches.

The V call is TRBV7-8, the J call TRBJ2-2, with 10 nucleotides matching TRBD2. Germline CDR1 and CDR2: SGHVS and FQNEAQ. The CDR3 length is 21 residues. V gave up 5 bases and J gave up 4 bases; unmatched junction bases: 22. The DNA of the CDR3 is TGTGCCAGCAGCCCTAGCGGGAGTCGAGGGGTGGTTTCGGTTAGCACCGGGGAGCTGTTTTTT. It yields the protein CASSPSGSRGVVSVSTGELFF. Together with reference TRBV7-8 and TRBJ2-2, the CDR3 gives the full variable domain: GAGVSQSPRYKVAKRGQDVALRCDPISGHVSLFWYQQALGQGPEFLTYFQNEAQLDKSGLPSDRFFAERPEGSVSTLKIQRTQQEDSAVYLCASSPSGSRGVVSVSTGELFFGEGSRLTVL.

On this clone itself: A junction end diverges from the germline sequence, so it may reflect a read error. The chain uses TRBV3-1 (or the pseudogene TRBV3-2) and TRBJ1-1; 8 bases match TRBD1. Germline V gene sequence: CDR1 LGHDT, CDR2 YNNKEL (reference sequence). This CDR3 is built from 15 residues. CDR3 loop: CASGPQGDRGARLVF. CDR3 nucleotides: TGTGCCAGCGGACCGCAGGGAGACAGGGGCGCGAGGCTGGTCTTT.

The chain combines TRBV5-5 with TRBJ1-2; 9 bases fit TRBD1. J gave up 4 bases and V 4 bases, and 8 bases lay outside the gene matches. Germline CDR1 and CDR2: SGHKS and YYEKEE (reference sequence). The CDR3 spans 15 residues. The CDR3 region has the DNA TGTGCCAGCAGCCCACAGGGGGCTCAGAGCTATGGCTACACCTTC. This gives the protein CASSPQGAQSYGYTF.

This chain uses TRBV5-1 with TRBJ2-3, with 8 bases aligning to TRBD1. CDR1 is SGHRS, CDR2 YFSETQ, per germline. The V and J ends lost 7 bases and 1 base, in that order; junction bases with no gene match: 8. This CDR3 spans 15 amino acids. The CDR3 reads CASGSTGDGTDTQYF. In nucleotides, the CDR3 is TGCGCCAGCGGATCGACAGGGGATGGCACAGATACGCAGTATTTT.

This chain joins TRBV5-6 and TRBJ2-7; perhaps TRBD1 as D (6 bases). Germline lookup yields CDR1 SGHDT and CDR2 YYEEEE. The CDR3 has 14 amino acids. With 0 bases removed from V and 4 bases from J, the gap between germline ends came to 11 bases. This chain's CDR3 is CASSLVGGEYEQYF. The CDR3 DNA follows: TGTGCCAGCAGCTTGGTAGGGGGAGAATACGAGCAGTACTTC.

V and J are TRBV24-1 and TRBJ1-2; 7 nucleotides agree with TRBD1. From germline, CDR1 is KGHDR and CDR2 SFDVKD. V was pared by 3 bases and J by 4 bases, with 4 bases of the junction left unmatched. The CDR3 length is 14 residues. The CDR3 reads CATSDPQGTYGYTF. The CDR3 nucleotides read TGTGCCACCAGTGATCCACAGGGGACCTATGGCTACACCTTC.

The CDR3 is CASSWRGSYNEQFF. In DNA, the CDR3 is TGTGCCAGCAGCTGGCGGGGCTCCTACAATGAGCAGTTCTTC. This chain links TRBV5-8 with TRBJ2-1; tentatively, D is TRBD2 (6 bases). The CDR3 runs to 14 residues. V lost 3 bases and J 0 bases, leaving 7 bases between the germline ends. CDR1 is SGHTS, CDR2 YDEGEE, per germline.

The chain recombines TRBV7-3 with TRBJ1-4, with 9 bases aligning to TRBD1. The ends lost 2 bases at V and 2 bases at J; junction bases unmatched: 3. Germline V gene lookup returns CDR1 SGHTA and CDR2 FQGTGA. The CDR3 length is 16 residues. The CDR3 loop reads CASSLGGQGTNEKLFF. CDR3 in DNA: TGTGCCAGCAGCTTAGGCGGACAGGGGACTAATGAAAAACTGTTTTTT.

This chain links TRBV28 with TRBJ1-4; a weak D match, TRBD1 (5 bases). The V gene's germline CDR1 is MDHEN and CDR2 SYDVKM. The CDR3 is 15 residues long. Deletions cut 2 bases from V and 5 bases from J, with 12 bases between. CDR3 protein: CASSLPGRTNEKLFF. CDR3 nucleotides: TGTGCCAGCAGTTTACCAGGGCGGACGAATGAAAAACTGTTTTTT.

V usage is TRBV7-6 and J usage is TRBJ2-5; 12 nucleotides line up with TRBD2. CDR1 and CDR2 from the germline V gene are SGHVS and FNYEAQ. The CDR3 is 17 residues long. Unmatched junction bases numbered 8, after V lost 5 bases and J lost 1 base. CDR3 DNA sequence: TGTGCCAGCAGCCCCCGACTAGCGGGAGCCCTCCAAGAGACCCAGTACTTC. This gives the protein CASSPRLAGALQETQYF.

The genes are TRBV5-1 and TRBJ2-7, with 8 positions matching TRBD2. The CDR3 contains 14 residues. J gave up 2 bases and V 7 bases, and 8 bases lay outside the gene matches. The germline CDR1 and CDR2 sequences are SGHRS and YFSETQ. This chain's CDR3 is CASAFTGGAYEQYF. The CDR3 nucleotides are TGCGCCAGCGCCTTCACGGGAGGGGCCTACGAGCAGTACTTC.

With respect to this clone: A read error may account for a junction end that differs from germline. The chain employs TRBV5-1 and TRBJ1-6; perhaps TRBD1 as D (6 bases). Germline V gene sequence: CDR1 SGHRS, CDR2 YFSETQ. This CDR3 comprises 13 residues. In nucleotides, the CDR3 is TGCGCCCGCAGCCGGGGGGGGGCTTCACCCCTCCACTTT. The encoded protein is CARSRGGASPLHF.

The chain combines TRBV18 with TRBJ1-5; 7 bases align to TRBD1. The CDR3 totals 15 residues. Germline V gives CDR1 KGHSH, CDR2 LQKENI. V gave up 2 bases and J gave up 1 base; unmatched junction bases: 2. This CDR3 reads CASSPRGRSNQPQHF. The CDR3 DNA reads as TGTGCCAGCTCACCAAGGGGGCGCAGCAATCAGCCCCAGCATTTT.

The V and J genes are TRBV5-6 and TRBJ1-5; 7 nucleotides agree with TRBD1. Germline CDR1 and CDR2: SGHDT and YYEEEE. CDR3 length: 14 residues. V was clipped by 4 bases and J by 3 bases; unmatched bases: 4. CDR3 residues: CASSLGQYNQPQHF. The CDR3, as DNA: TGTGCCAGCAGCCTGGGACAGTACAATCAGCCCCAGCATTTT.

The rearrangement joins TRBV24-1 to TRBJ2-5; 8 bases are a match to TRBD1. The CDR3 length is 15 residues. V lost 3 bases to trimming and J lost 4 bases; unmatched junction nucleotides: 6. Germline CDR1 KGHDR, CDR2 SFDVKD. CDR3 protein: CATSDVTGGGETQYF. The CDR3 DNA reads as TGTGCCACCAGTGATGTTACAGGGGGAGGAGAGACCCAGTACTTC.

The rearrangement uses TRBV5-1 and TRBJ2-2; D gene uncertain. This CDR3 region has 14 residues. The V gene's germline CDR1 is SGHRS and CDR2 YFSETQ. Trimming left V 2 bases short and J 5 bases short, with 10 bases between. DNA for the CDR3: TGCGCCAGCAGCTTCACAGATCAAACCGGGGAGCTGTTTTTT. Protein product: CASSFTDQTGELFF.

The rearrangement joins TRBV11-2 to TRBJ2-2; 12 nucleotides line up with TRBD2. This CDR3 contains 18 residues. The germline V gene encodes CDR1 SGHAT and CDR2 FQNNGV. Trimming at V came to 0 bases and at J to 9 bases, leaving 11 bases not matched to a gene. CDR3 DNA: TGTGCCAGCAGCTTAGATCCGAGCGGGGGACTAGCGGGCCGGGAGCTGTTTTTT. Its protein is CASSLDPSGGLAGRELFF.

The V gene is TRBV4-1, the J gene TRBJ2-7; D is possibly TRBD2 (5 bases). Trimming shortened V by 3 bases and J by 1 base, and 13 bases separated the two germline ends. The CDR3 runs to 15 residues. Germline V gene lookup returns CDR1 MGHRA and CDR2 YSYEKL. CDR3 bases: TGCGCCAGCAGCCAGATTACCGGGGATTCCTACGAGCAGTACTTC. Amino acids: CASSQITGDSYEQYF.

The V call is TRBV6-6, the J call TRBJ2-1, with D possibly matching TRBD2 (6 bases). CDR1 is MNHNY and CDR2 is SVGAGI in the germline V gene (reference sequence). CDR3 length: 14 residues. V was shortened by 2 bases and J by 6 bases, with 11 bases between the two germline ends. In DNA form, the CDR3 reads TGTGCCAGCAGTTACGCGGGGTCCCCCAATGAGCAGTTCTTC. This codes for CASSYAGSPNEQFF.

J is TRBJ1-2 and V is TRBV15; D is possibly TRBD1 (6 bases). Germline CDR1 LNHNV, CDR2 YYDKDF (reference sequence). The CDR3 sequence is 12 residues long. Trimming removed 5 bases at V and 12 bases at J, with 16 bases between. The chain's CDR3 is CATSGSQGPHTF. The CDR3 bases are TGTGCCACCAGCGGTTCCCAGGGGCCCCACACCTTC.

The chain combines TRBV20-1 with TRBJ1-2; D call uncertain. Germline values: CDR1 DFQATT, CDR2 SNEGSKA (reference sequence). The CDR3 runs to 9 residues. In DNA, the CDR3 is TGCAGCCCCTCGAGAAGCTACACCTTC. Translated: CSPSRSYTF.

This clone was seen once. V usage is TRBV5-4 and J usage is TRBJ2-3; tentatively, D is TRBD1 (6 bases). The V end was cut by 4 bases, the J end by 5 bases, with 11 bases between. Looked up from germline, CDR1 is SGHNT and CDR2 is YYREEE (reference sequence). The CDR3 length is 13 residues. The CDR3, as DNA: TGTGCCAGCAGCCCTTACAGGGTAGATACGCAGTATTTT. This translates into CASSPYRVDTQYF. The whole variable domain, remainder taken from reference TRBV5-4 and TRBJ2-3, is ETGVTQSPTHLIKTRGQQVTLRCSSQSGHNTVSWYQQALGQGPQFIFQYYREEENGRGNFPPRFSGLQFPNYSSELNVNALELDDSALYLCASSPYRVDTQYFGPGTRLTVL.

The CDR3 reads CASSFWPPTGTIGYTF. For the CDR3, the DNA is TGCGCCAGCAGCTTCTGGCCGCCGACAGGGACAATCGGCTACACCTTC. V and J are TRBV5-1 and TRBJ1-2; 7 nucleotides line up with TRBD1. V shed 2 bases, J shed 8 bases, and the junction held 15 bases outside the gene matches. Germline V CDR1 and CDR2: SGHRS, YFSETQ. This CDR3 contains 16 residues.

The chain uses TRBV7-2 and TRBJ2-3, with 7 bases aligning to TRBD1. Trimming at V came to 1 base and at J to 3 bases, leaving 4 bases not matched to a gene. Germline V gives CDR1 SGHTA, CDR2 FQGNSA. CDR3 length equals 15 residues. CDR3 in amino acids: CASSLVRGITDTQYF. The CDR3, as DNA: TGTGCCAGCAGCTTAGTCAGGGGGATTACAGATACGCAGTATTTT. The entire variable domain, with the rest obtained from reference TRBV7-2 and TRBJ2-3, is as follows: GAGVSQSPSNKVTEKGKDVELRCDPISGHTALYWYRQSLGQGLEFLIYFQGNSAPDKSGLPSDRFSAERTGGSVSTLTIQRTQQEDSAVYLCASSLVRGITDTQYFGPGTRLTVL.

This sequence joins TRBV6-2 or TRBV6-3 and TRBJ2-5; 11 bases agree with TRBD2. The CDR3 is 16 residues long. The V gene end was trimmed by 4 bases and the J gene end by 3 bases; junction bases not matched to a gene: 7. Per the germline V gene, CDR1 is MNHEY and CDR2 is SVGEGT. The CDR3 loop is CASSSPTSGGEETQYF. CDR3 coding DNA: TGTGCCAGCAGTTCCCCCACTAGCGGGGGAGAAGAGACCCAGTACTTC.